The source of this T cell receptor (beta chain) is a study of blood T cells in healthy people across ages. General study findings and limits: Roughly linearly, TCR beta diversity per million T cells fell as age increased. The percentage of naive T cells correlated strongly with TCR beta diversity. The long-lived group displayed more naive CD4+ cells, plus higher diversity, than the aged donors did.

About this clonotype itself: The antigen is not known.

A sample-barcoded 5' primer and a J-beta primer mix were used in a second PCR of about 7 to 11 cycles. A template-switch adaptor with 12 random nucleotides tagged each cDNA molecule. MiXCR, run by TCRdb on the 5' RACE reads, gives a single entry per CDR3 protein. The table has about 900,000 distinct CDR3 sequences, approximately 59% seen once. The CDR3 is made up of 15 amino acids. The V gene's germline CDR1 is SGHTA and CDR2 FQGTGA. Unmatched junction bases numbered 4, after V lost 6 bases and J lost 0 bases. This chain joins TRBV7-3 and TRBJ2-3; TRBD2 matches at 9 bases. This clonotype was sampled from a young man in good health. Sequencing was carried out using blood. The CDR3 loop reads CASSISGGSTDTQYF. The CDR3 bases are TGTGCCAGCAGTATTAGCGGGGGAAGCACAGATACGCAGTATTTT.